The 8 T cell receptor beta chains reported below all come from one sample, sequenced in a study of Ad26.COV2.S vaccination and SARS-CoV-2 variants. The treatment: approximately 18 received Ad26.COV2.S at low or high dose, single or two shots; 5 received placebo; per-sample allocation not given. Samples came from day 63 after the first vaccine or placebo injection. TCRdb keeps only in-frame clones here, not all; method: immunoSEQ multiplex PCR. The sample holds roughly 420,000 clones, 75% to 90% seen once. The source was peripheral blood, collected in a trial of Ad26.COV2.S vaccine versus placebo. These receptors were collected from a person aged 18-60 years who received the Ad26.COV2.S COVID-19 vaccine or a placebo.

V gene TRBV15 combines with J gene TRBJ2-7; D call uncertain. Germline values: CDR1 LNHNV, CDR2 YYDKDF (reference sequence). Deletions cut 3 bases from V and 3 bases from J, with 9 bases between. The CDR3 runs to 13 residues. The CDR3 bases are TGTGCCACCAGCAGGGACGGCAACTACGAGCAGTACTTC. Amino acid sequence: CATSRDGNYEQYF.

The chain recombines TRBV6-5 with TRBJ1-4; 8 positions agree with TRBD1. V trimming: 8 bases; J trimming: 3 bases; junction bases outside the gene matches: 5. This CDR3 region has 14 residues. The germline gives CDR1 MNHEY, CDR2 SVGAGI. CDR3 nucleotides: TGTGCCAGCCAGACAGGGGAGGCTAATGAAAAACTGTTTTTT. This encodes CASQTGEANEKLFF.

J is TRBJ2-7 and V is TRBV5-1, with 7 bases lining up with TRBD1. V trimming: 4 bases; J trimming: 2 bases; junction bases outside the gene matches: 6. The V gene's germline CDR1 is SGHRS and CDR2 YFSETQ. The CDR3 consists of 14 residues. The CDR3: CASSHRTGAYEQYF. The DNA for the CDR3 is TGCGCCAGCAGCCATAGGACAGGAGCCTACGAGCAGTACTTC. The full variable domain, in which reference TRBV5-1 and TRBJ2-7 provide the parts outside the CDR3, is KAGVTQTPRYLIKTRGQQVTLSCSPISGHRSVSWYQQTPGQGLQFLFEYFSETQRNKGNFPGRFSGRQFSNSRSEMNVSTLELGDSALYLCASSHRTGAYEQYFGPGTRLTVT.

This chain connects TRBV27 to TRBJ1-1; 12 nucleotides line up with TRBD1. The CDR3 covers 15 residues. Trimming took 8 bases from V and 2 from J; bases not matched to a gene: 6. The germline V gene has CDR1 MNHEY and CDR2 SMNVEV (reference sequence). In DNA form, the CDR3 reads TGTGCCAGCCGGCCCGGGACAGGGGGCAACACTGAAGCTTTCTTT. It translates to CASRPGTGGNTEAFF.

The table lists this clone with a count of one. The genes are TRBV19 and TRBJ2-3; D gene unclear. The length of the CDR3 is 19 residues. Between the trimmed V and J ends, which lost 0 bases and 2 bases, there was a span of 21 bases. CDR1 is LNHDA and CDR2 is SQIVND in the germline V gene (reference sequence). The CDR3 loop is CASSIDGPRSAGLTDTQYF. The CDR3 DNA is TGTGCCAGTAGTATAGACGGGCCCCGTTCGGCTGGCCTCACAGATACGCAGTATTTT. Looking up the rest from reference TRBV19 and TRBJ2-3 gives the full variable domain: DGGITQSPKYLFRKEGQNVTLSCEQNLNHDAMYWYRQDPGQGLRLIYYSQIVNDFQKGDIAEGYSVSREKKESFPLTVTSAQKNPTAFYLCASSIDGPRSAGLTDTQYFGPGTRLTVL.

The rearrangement uses TRBV7-2 and TRBJ1-3; D unresolved. V gave up 5 bases and J gave up 12 bases, with 17 bases separating them. This CDR3 is 13 amino acids long. Germline V gives CDR1 SGHTA, CDR2 FQGNSA. CDR3 protein: CASSPGTQDVIYF. CDR3 bases: TGTGCCAGCAGCCCTGGTACCCAGGACGTCATATATTTT.

The J gene is TRBJ2-1, the V gene TRBV18; TRBD1 matches 12 bases. The CDR3 length is 16 residues. Germline trimming cut 0 bases from V and 8 bases from J; bases unmatched to any gene: 5. Germline assignment: CDR1 KGHSH and CDR2 LQKENI. Written as DNA, the CDR3 is TGTGCCAGCTCACCACCCGGGACAGGGGGCTTCCATGAGCAGTTCTTC. Residues: CASSPPGTGGFHEQFF.

As concerns this clone: The identical CDR3 is also encoded by other nucleotide sequences in the sample. This chain links TRBV2 with TRBJ2-5; D possibly corresponds to TRBD1 (5 bases). The V end was cut by 4 bases, the J end by 4 bases, with 7 bases between. The CDR3 contains 12 residues. Germline-derived CDR1 and CDR2 are SNHLY and FYNNEI. CDR3: CASSVTGETQYF. The DNA of the CDR3 is TGTGCCAGCAGTGTTACAGGAGAGACCCAGTACTTC.